This T cell receptor (beta chain) appears in the sequencing data of a study of human T cells and chemical hapten exposure. For the study at large: The study patch tested 0.01% DPC on the upper back and read results at 6 days.

Study results and caveats: Expanded TCR counts at PT1 went up together with patch test score, a positive correlation.

The germline CDR1 and CDR2 sequences are WNHNN and SYGVQD (reference sequence). V gave up 5 bases and J gave up 5 bases; unmatched junction bases: 10. CDR3 size: 16 residues. Time point defined: patch test 2, 6 weeks after DPC sensitization. Regarding treatment: therapeutic diphenylcyclopropenone sensitization with weekly scalp DPC. Prior to each patch test being applied, blood was drawn. Of note for this clonotype: Its cognate antigen is unknown.

MiXCR, applied by TCRdb to the RACE reads, yields one record per CDR3 protein. The data hold about 85,000 distinct CDR3 sequences, with roughly 10% observed a single time. The TCR comes from a man aged 18 to 35 with alopecia areata. Some clones in this sample may be carry-over from other donors' samples. This chain connects TRBV10-1 to TRBJ2-3, with 10 bases that match TRBD2. Sequences were derived from whole blood, sampled in connection with sensitization to the hapten diphenylcyclopropenone (DPC). The CDR3, as DNA: TGCGCCAGCAGTACCACAGCGGGGGGGCCGGTAGATACGCAGTATTTT. Translated, it gives CASSTTAGGPVDTQYF.